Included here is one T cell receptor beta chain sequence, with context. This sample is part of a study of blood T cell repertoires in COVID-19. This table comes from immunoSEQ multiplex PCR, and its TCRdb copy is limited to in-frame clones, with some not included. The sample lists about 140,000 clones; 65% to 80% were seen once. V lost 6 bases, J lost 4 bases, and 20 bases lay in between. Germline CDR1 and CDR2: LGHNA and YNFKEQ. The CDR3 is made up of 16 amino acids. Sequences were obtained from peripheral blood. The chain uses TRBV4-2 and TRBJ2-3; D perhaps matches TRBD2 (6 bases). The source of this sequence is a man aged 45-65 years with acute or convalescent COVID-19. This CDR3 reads CASSYTSILGPDTQYF. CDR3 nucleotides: TGTGCCAGCAGTTATACTAGCATTTTAGGCCCAGATACGCAGTATTTT.